This record looks at one T cell receptor beta chain sequence and its context. The data belong to a study of blood T cell repertoires in COVID-19. Unmatched junction bases numbered 8, after V lost 8 bases and J lost 0 bases. The CDR3 is 17 residues long. The V gene's germline CDR1 is WSHSY and CDR2 SAAADI. Sequenced by immunoSEQ multiplex PCR; TCRdb stores in-frame clones only, minus some. This table holds about 250,000 clones, just under 85% found once. Sample: peripheral blood. V and J are TRBV10-2 and TRBJ2-7, with 15 bases aligning to TRBD2. This sequence was found in a man older than 75 with acute or convalescent COVID-19. The CDR3 DNA reads TGCGCCAGCCGGGGACTAGCGGGGGGCCCTAGCTCCTACGAGCAGTACTTC. This encodes CASRGLAGGPSSYEQYF.